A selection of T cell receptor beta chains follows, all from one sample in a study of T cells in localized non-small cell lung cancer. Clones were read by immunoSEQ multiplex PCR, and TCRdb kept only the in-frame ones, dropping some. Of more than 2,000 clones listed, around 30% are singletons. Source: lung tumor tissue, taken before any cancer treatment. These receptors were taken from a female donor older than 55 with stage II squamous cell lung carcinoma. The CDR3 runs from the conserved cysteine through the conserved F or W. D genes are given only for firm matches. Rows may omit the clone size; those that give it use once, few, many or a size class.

CDR3nt: TGTGCCAGCTCACCGGCAGGGGGCAGTCAGCCCCAGCATTTT
CDR3aa: CASSPAGGSQPQHF
j_gene: TRBJ1-5
d_gene: TRBD1
v_gene: TRBV18
abundance: .

CDR3nt: TGTGCCAGTAGTATAGACGGGACAGGGGAAACGACCCAGTACTTC
CDR3aa: CASSIDGTGETTQYF
j_gene: TRBJ2-5
d_gene: TRBD1
v_gene: TRBV19
abundance: few

CDR3nt: TGTGCCAGCAGTTACTCGACACAGGGCAGTTCACCCCTCCACTTT
CDR3aa: CASSYSTQGSSPLHF
j_gene: TRBJ1-6
d_gene: .
v_gene: TRBV6-8
abundance: .

CDR3nt: TGTGCCTGGAGTCCGGGGACCGGCGAAGCTTTCTTT
CDR3aa: CAWSPGTGEAFF
j_gene: TRBJ1-1
d_gene: .
v_gene: TRBV30
abundance: .

CDR3nt: TGTGCCTGGGGGACAGGGGACGAGCAGTACTTC
CDR3aa: CAWGTGDEQYF
j_gene: TRBJ2-7
d_gene: TRBD1
v_gene: TRBV30
abundance: few

CDR3nt: TGTGCCAGCAGCGTAGTAGGGGCGAGGGGTGAAAAACTGTTTTTT
CDR3aa: CASSVVGARGEKLFF
j_gene: TRBJ1-4
d_gene: .
v_gene: TRBV9
abundance: medium-sized

CDR3nt: TGTGCCATCAGCGCTCGCGACGGAGCCGGGGACAATGAGCAGTTCTTC
CDR3aa: CAISARDGAGDNEQFF
j_gene: TRBJ2-1
d_gene: .
v_gene: TRBV6-8
abundance: few

CDR3nt: TGTGCCTGGAGTGGAGGGAATCAGCCCCAGCATTTT
CDR3aa: CAWSGGNQPQHF
j_gene: TRBJ1-5
d_gene: .
v_gene: TRBV30
abundance: .

CDR3nt: TGTGCCAGTAGTATACGACAGGGACGGGAGACCCAGTACTTC
CDR3aa: CASSIRQGRETQYF
j_gene: TRBJ2-5
d_gene: TRBD1
v_gene: TRBV19
abundance: once

CDR3nt: TGTGCCAGCAGCGACTGGACACAATACAATGAGCAGTTCTTC
CDR3aa: CASSDWTQYNEQFF
j_gene: TRBJ2-1
d_gene: .
v_gene: TRBV11-3
abundance: medium-sized

CDR3nt: TGCGCCAGCAGCCAACTTGGGACAGGGAACACTGAAGCTTTCTTT
CDR3aa: CASSQLGTGNTEAFF
j_gene: TRBJ1-1
d_gene: TRBD1
v_gene: TRBV4-1
abundance: few

CDR3nt: TGTGCCAGCAGCTTAGGGACAGGTCAAGTAGGGGAGCAGTTCTTC
CDR3aa: CASSLGTGQVGEQFF
j_gene: TRBJ2-1
d_gene: TRBD1
v_gene: TRBV11-3
abundance: large

CDR3nt: TGTGCCAGCAGTTCTCAGGGCCTTGACAATGAGCAGTTCTTC
CDR3aa: CASSSQGLDNEQFF
j_gene: TRBJ2-1
d_gene: .
v_gene: TRBV6-8
abundance: few

CDR3nt: TGTGCCAGTAAAGACGCGCACGGCTACAATGAGCAGTTCTTC
CDR3aa: CASKDAHGYNEQFF
j_gene: TRBJ2-1
d_gene: .
v_gene: TRBV19
abundance: .

CDR3nt: TGTGCCAGTAGTCTATCGGACTGGACAGGTCGGGATCAGCCCCAGCATTTT
CDR3aa: CASSLSDWTGRDQPQHF
j_gene: TRBJ1-5
d_gene: TRBD1
v_gene: TRBV19
abundance: few

CDR3nt: TGCGCCAGCAGCTTGGAACCTTCGAGCCGTACGGATACGCAGTATTTT
CDR3aa: CASSLEPSSRTDTQYF
j_gene: TRBJ2-3
d_gene: .
v_gene: TRBV5-1
abundance: few